This T cell receptor (beta chain) was captured by sequencing in a study of shared clonotypes between healthy human individuals. Study at large: Participating donors consisted of a couple of women and a few men aged 18 to 49. Per donor, three plates held CD4 naive cells, three held CD4 memory, two held CD8 naive and one held CD8 memory.

Points from the study as a whole: Inspection by rarefaction showed sorted-subset sequencing to be incomplete despite large depth.

It was CD45RO-negative cells, positively selected for CCR7, that made up naive CD8 cells, with terminally differentiated effector memory CD45RA+ cells excluded. From germline, CDR1 is SGHVS and CDR2 FQNEAQ. There are 15 residues in the CDR3. The V gene lost 1 base and the J gene lost 7 bases, with 14 bases spanning the gap. This clone was observed a single time. Its antigen is not known. The assay was run at deep level. This table comes from immunoSEQ multiplex PCR, and its TCRdb copy is limited to in-frame clones, with some not included. The top ten hold 24% of the sample, which has about 680,000 clones, about 90% seen once.

The clonotype comes from a man aged 30 to 45 in good health. V usage is TRBV7-8 and J usage is TRBJ2-1, with D maybe TRBD2 (6 bases). Specimen: naive CD8+ T cells sorted from blood. In nucleotides, the CDR3 is TGTGCCAGCAGCTTAGGGGCGGGAACACGGAATGAGCAGTTCTTC. Protein sequence: CASSLGAGTRNEQFF.